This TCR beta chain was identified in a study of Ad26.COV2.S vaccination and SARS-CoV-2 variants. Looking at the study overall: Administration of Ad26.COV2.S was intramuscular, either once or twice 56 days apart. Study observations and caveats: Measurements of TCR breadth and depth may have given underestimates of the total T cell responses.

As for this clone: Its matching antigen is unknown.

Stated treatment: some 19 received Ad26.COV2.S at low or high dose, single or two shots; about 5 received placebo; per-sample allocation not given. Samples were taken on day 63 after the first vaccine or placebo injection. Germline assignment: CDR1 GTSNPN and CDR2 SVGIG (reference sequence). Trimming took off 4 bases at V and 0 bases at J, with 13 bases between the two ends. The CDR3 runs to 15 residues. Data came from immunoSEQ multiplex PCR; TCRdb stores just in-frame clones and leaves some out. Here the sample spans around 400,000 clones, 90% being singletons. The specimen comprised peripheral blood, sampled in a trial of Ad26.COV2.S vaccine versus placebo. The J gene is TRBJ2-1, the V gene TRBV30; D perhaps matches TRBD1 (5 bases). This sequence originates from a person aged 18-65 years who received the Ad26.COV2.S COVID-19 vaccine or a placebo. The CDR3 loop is CAWNKGQSSYNEQFF. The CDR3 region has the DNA TGTGCCTGGAATAAGGGGCAGAGCTCCTACAATGAGCAGTTCTTC.